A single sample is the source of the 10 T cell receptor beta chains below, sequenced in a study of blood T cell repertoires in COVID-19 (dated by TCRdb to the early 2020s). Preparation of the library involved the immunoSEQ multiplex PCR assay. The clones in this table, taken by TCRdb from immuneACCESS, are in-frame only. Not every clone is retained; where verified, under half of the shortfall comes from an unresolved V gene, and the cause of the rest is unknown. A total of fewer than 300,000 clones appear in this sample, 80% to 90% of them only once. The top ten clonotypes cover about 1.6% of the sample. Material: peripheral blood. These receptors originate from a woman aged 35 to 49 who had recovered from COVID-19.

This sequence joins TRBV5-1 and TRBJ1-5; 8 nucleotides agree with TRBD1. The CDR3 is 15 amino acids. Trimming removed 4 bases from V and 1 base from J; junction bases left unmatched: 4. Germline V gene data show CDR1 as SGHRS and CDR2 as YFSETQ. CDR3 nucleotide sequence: TGCGCCAGCAGCGAACAGGGGGGAAGCAATCAGCCCCAGCATTTT. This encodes CASSEQGGSNQPQHF.

CDR3 region: CASSMTGSYNSPLHF. CDR3 coding DNA: TGTGCCAGCAGTATGACAGGCTCCTATAATTCACCCCTCCACTTT. The chain employs TRBV25-1 and TRBJ1-6; a possible D gene is TRBD1 (6 bases). The V gene lost 5 bases and the J gene lost 0 bases, with 8 bases spanning the gap. Germline loops: CDR1 MGHDK, CDR2 SYGVNS. This CDR3 is built from 15 residues. The whole variable domain, filled in from reference TRBV25-1 and TRBJ1-6, reads EADIYQTPRYLVIGTGKKITLECSQTMGHDKMYWYQQDPGMELHLIHYSYGVNSTEKGDLSSESTVSRIRTEHFPLTLESARPSHTSQYLCASSMTGSYNSPLHFGNGTRLTVT.

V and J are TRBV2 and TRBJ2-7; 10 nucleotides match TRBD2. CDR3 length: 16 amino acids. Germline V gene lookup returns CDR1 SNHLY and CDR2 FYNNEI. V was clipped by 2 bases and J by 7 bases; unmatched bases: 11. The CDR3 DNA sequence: TGTGCCAGCAGTGAAACTCCGACTAGCGGGCCAGGAGAGCAGTACTTC. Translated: CASSETPTSGPGEQYF.

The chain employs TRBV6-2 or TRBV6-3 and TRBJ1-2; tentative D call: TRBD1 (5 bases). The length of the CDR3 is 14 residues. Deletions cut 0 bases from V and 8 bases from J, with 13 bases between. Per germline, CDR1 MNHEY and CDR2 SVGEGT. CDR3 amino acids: CASSYSGHNMGYTF. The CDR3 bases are TGTGCCAGCAGTTACTCCGGACATAATATGGGCTACACCTTC.

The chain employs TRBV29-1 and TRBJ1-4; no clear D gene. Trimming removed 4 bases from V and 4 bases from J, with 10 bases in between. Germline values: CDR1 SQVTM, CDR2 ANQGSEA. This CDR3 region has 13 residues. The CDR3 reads CSVAAGFNEKLFF. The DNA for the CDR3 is TGCAGCGTTGCAGCGGGCTTTAATGAAAAACTGTTTTTT.

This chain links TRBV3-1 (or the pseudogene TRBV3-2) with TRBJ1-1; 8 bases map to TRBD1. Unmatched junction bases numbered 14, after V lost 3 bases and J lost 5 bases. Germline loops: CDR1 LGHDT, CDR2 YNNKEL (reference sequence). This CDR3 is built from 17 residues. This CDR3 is CASSQGRWGQEGTEAFF. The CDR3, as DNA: TGTGCCAGCAGCCAGGGACGGTGGGGACAGGAGGGGACTGAAGCTTTCTTT.

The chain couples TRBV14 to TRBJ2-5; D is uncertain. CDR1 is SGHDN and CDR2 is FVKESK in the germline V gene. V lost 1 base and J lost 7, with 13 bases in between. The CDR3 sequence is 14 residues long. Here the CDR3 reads CASSQVRLFGTQYF. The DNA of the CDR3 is TGTGCCAGCAGCCAAGTTCGGTTGTTTGGGACCCAGTACTTC.

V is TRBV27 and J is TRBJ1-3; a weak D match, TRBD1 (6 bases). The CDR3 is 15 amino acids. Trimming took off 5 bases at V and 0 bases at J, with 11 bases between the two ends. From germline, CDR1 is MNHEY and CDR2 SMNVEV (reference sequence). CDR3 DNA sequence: TGTGCCAGCAGTCTCATGGGGGCCTCTGGAAACACCATATATTTT. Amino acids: CASSLMGASGNTIYF.

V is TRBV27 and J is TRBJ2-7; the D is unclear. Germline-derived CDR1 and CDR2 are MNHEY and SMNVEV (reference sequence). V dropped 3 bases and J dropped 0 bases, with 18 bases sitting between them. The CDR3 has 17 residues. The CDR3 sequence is CASSFFPRNASSYEQYF. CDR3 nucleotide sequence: TGTGCCAGCAGTTTTTTTCCGCGGAACGCATCCTCCTACGAGCAGTACTTC.

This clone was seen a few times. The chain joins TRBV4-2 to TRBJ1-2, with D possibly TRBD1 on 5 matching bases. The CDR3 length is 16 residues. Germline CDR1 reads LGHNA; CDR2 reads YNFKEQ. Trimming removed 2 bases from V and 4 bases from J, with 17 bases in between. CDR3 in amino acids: CASSQLLSRVRYGYTF. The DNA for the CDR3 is TGTGCCAGCAGCCAACTGCTCTCCAGGGTACGCTATGGCTACACCTTC.